This T cell receptor beta chain was profiled in a study of identical twins. This CDR3 contains 18 residues. Per the germline V gene, CDR1 is MGHDK and CDR2 is SYGVNS. J was trimmed by 1 base and V by 5 bases; bases with no gene match: 13. Study outcomes and limitations: Less excess twin sharing appeared in beta out-of-frame sequences. Out-of-frame alpha sequences common to twins exhibited an excess of low generation probability. While abundant cord blood beta clonotypes carried fewer insertions, memory repertoires showed no such pattern. One should note that invariant MAIT and iNKT cells could partly confound zero-insertion analyses.

As concerns this clonotype: What it binds is not known.

TCRdb called the 5' RACE reads again in MiXCR, with one record for every CDR3 protein. In the table there are fewer than 550,000 distinct CDR3 sequences, roughly 13% of which are singletons. These sequences were also reported in another study, on yellow fever vaccine responses in identical twins.

This TCR was sampled from a young woman in good health. The rearrangement links TRBV25-1 to TRBJ1-1; 10 nucleotides align to TRBD1. Sequenced: CD4+ T cells sorted from blood. CDR3: CASSSQSRDRGRNTEAFF. The CDR3, as DNA: TGTGCCAGCAGTTCTCAGTCCCGGGACAGGGGACGGAACACTGAAGCTTTCTTT.